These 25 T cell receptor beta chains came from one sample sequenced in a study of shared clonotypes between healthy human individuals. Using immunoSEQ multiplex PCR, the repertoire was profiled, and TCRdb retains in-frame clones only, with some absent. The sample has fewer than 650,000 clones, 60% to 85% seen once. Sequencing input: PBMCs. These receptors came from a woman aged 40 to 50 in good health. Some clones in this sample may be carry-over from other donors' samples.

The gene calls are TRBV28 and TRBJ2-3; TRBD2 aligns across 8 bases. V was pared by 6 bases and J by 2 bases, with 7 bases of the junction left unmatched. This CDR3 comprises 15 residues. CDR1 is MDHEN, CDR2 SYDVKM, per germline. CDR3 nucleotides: TGTGCCAGCAGCCGAAGCGGGAGCTACACAGATACGCAGTATTTT. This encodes CASSRSGSYTDTQYF.

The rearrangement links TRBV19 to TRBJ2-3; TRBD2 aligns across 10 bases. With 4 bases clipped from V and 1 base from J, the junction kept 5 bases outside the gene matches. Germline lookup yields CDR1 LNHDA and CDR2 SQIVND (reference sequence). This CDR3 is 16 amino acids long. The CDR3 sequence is CASSTSGSGGTDTQYF. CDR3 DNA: TGTGCCAGTAGTACTAGCGGGAGTGGAGGCACAGATACGCAGTATTTT. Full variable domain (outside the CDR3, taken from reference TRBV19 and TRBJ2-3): DGGITQSPKYLFRKEGQNVTLSCEQNLNHDAMYWYRQDPGQGLRLIYYSQIVNDFQKGDIAEGYSVSREKKESFPLTVTSAQKNPTAFYLCASSTSGSGGTDTQYFGPGTRLTVL.

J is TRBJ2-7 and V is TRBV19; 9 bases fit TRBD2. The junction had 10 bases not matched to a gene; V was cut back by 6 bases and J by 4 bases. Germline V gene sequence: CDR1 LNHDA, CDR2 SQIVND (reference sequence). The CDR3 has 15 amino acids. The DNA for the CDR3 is TGTGCCAGTAGGGAGGCGGGAGGGCCTGGATACGAGCAGTACTTC. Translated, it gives CASREAGGPGYEQYF.

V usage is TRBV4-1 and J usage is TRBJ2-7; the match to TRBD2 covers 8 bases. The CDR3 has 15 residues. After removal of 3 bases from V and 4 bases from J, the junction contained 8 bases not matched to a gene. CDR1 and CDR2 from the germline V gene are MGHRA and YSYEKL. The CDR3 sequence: CASSQAGTSSYEQYF. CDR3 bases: TGCGCCAGCAGCCAGGCCGGGACTAGTTCTTACGAGCAGTACTTC.

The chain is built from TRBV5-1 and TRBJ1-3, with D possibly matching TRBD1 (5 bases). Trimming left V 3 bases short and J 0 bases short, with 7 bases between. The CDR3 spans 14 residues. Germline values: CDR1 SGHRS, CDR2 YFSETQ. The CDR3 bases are TGCGCCAGCAGCTCACAGGTCTCTGGAAACACCATATATTTT. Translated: CASSSQVSGNTIYF.

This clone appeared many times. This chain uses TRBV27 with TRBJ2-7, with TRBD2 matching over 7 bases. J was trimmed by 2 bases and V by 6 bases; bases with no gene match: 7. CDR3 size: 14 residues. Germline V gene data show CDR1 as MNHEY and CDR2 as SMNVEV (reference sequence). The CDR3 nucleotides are TGTGCCAGCAGGGGGAGCGGGAAGGCCTACGAGCAGTACTTC. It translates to CASRGSGKAYEQYF.

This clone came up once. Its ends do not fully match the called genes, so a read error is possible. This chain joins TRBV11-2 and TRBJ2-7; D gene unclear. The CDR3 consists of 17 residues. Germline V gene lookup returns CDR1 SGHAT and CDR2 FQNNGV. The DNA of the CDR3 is TGCGCCAGCAGCCAACCCCTAACGACTTACACCCCCTACGAGCAGTACTTC. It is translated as CASSQPLTTYTPYEQYF.

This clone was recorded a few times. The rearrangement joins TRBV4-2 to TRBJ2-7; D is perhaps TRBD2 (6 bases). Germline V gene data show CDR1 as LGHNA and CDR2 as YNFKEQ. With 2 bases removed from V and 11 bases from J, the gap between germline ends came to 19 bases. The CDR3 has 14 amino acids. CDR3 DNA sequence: TGTGCCAGCAGCCAATCTGTTCTGGCGGGAAAGAAGTACTTC. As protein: CASSQSVLAGKKYF.

In DNA, the CDR3 is TGTGCCAGCAGCTTGCTAGCGGGAAGTCGCAATGAGCAGTTCTTC. Encoded protein: CASSLLAGSRNEQFF. The chain recombines TRBV5-4 with TRBJ2-1, with 9 bases lining up with TRBD2. The germline gives CDR1 SGHNT, CDR2 YYREEE (reference sequence). This CDR3 has 15 residues. Trimming cost V 1 base and J 6 bases; bases outside gene matches: 5.

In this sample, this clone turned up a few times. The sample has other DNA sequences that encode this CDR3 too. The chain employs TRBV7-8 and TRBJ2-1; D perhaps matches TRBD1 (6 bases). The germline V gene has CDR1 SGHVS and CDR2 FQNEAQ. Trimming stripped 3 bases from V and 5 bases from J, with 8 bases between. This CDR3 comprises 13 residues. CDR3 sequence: CASSFGTNNEQFF. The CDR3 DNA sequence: TGTGCCAGCAGCTTCGGGACAAACAATGAGCAGTTCTTC.

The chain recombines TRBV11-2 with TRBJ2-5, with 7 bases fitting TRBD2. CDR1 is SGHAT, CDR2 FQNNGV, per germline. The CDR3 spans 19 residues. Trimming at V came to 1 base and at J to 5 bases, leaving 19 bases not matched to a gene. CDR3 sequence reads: CASSLGVVSGRGFTETQYF. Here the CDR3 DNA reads TGTGCCAGCAGCTTAGGAGTGGTTAGCGGGCGTGGATTTACTGAGACCCAGTACTTC.

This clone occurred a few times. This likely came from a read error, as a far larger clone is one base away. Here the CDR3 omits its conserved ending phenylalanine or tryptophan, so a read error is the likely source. The CDR3 bases are TGCAGCGTTGGTTTAGCGGGAGAGATCACAGATACGCAGTATCTT. It codes for CSVGLAGEITDTQYL. This chain joins TRBV29-1 and TRBJ2-3; 9 bases align to TRBD2. The CDR3 is made up of 15 amino acids. Germline CDR1 reads SQVTM; CDR2 reads ANQGSEA. V lost 4 bases and J lost 2; bases outside the gene matches: 7.

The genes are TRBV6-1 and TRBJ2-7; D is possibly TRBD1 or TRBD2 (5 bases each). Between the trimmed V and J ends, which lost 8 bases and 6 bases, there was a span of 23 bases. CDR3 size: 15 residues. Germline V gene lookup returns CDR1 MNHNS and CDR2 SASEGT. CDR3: CASEGAGAGFLEQYF. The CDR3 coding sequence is TGTGCCAGCGAAGGGGCCGGGGCCGGTTTTCTCGAGCAGTACTTC.

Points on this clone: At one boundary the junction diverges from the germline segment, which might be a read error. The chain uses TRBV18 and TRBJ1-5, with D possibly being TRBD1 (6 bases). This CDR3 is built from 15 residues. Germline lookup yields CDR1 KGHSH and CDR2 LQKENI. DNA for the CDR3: TGTGCCGGCTCACCGAACCGGGGGGCGGAACAGCCCCAGCATTTT. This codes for CAGSPNRGAEQPQHF.

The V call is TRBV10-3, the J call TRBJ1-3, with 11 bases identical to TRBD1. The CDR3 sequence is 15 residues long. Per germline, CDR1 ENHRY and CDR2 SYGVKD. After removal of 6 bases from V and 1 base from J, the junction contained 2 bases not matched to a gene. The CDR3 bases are TGTGCCATCAGGGACAGGGGGCATTCTGGAAACACCATATATTTT. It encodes CAIRDRGHSGNTIYF.

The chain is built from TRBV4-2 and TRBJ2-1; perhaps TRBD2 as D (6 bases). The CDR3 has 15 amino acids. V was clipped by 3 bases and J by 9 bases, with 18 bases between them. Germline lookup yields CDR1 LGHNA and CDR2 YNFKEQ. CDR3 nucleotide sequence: TGTGCCAGCAGCCAGGGCCGGGACTCATTTAGTGAGCAGTTCTTC. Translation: CASSQGRDSFSEQFF.

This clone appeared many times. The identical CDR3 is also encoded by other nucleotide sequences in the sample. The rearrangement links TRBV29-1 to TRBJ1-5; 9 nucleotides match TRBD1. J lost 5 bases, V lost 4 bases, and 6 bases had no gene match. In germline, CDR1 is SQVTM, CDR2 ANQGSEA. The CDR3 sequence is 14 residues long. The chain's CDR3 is CSVGGQGDHQPQHF. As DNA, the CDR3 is TGCAGCGTTGGGGGACAGGGTGATCATCAGCCCCAGCATTTT.

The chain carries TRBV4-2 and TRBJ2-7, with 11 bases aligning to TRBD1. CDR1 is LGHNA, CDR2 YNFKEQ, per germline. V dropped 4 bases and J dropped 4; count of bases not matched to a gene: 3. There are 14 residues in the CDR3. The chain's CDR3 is CASSPGDRGYEQYF. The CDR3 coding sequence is TGTGCCAGCAGCCCCGGGGACAGGGGGTACGAGCAGTACTTC.

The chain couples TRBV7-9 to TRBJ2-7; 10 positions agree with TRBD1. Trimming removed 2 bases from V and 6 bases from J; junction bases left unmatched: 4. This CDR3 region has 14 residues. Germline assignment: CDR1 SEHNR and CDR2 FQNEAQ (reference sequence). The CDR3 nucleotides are TGTGCCAGCAGCTTACATGGACAGGGGGGCGAGCAGTACTTC. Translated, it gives CASSLHGQGGEQYF.

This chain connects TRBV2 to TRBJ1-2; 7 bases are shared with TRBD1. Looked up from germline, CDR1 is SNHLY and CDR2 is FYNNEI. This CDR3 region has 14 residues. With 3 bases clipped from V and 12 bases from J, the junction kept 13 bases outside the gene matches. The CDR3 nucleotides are TGTGCCAGCAGTGAGGACAGGACAGGTGGGCTCAACACCTTC. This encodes CASSEDRTGGLNTF. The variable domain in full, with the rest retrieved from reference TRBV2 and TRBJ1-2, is EPEVTQTPSHQVTQMGQEVILRCVPISNHLYFYWYRQILGQKVEFLVSFYNNEISEKSEIFDDQFSVERPDGSNFTLKIRSTKLEDSAMYFCASSEDRTGGLNTFGSGTRLTVV.

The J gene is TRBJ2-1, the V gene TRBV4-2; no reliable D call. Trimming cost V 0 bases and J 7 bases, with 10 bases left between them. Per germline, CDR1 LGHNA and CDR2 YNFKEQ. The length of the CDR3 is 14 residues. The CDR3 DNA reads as TGTGCCAGCAGCCAAGATTTAAATCTAAATGAGCAGTTCTTC. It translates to CASSQDLNLNEQFF.

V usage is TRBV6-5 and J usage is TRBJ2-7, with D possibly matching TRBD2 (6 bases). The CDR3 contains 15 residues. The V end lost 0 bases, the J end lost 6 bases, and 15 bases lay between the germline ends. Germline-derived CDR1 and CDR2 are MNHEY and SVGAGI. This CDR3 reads CASSYSTLATSEQYF. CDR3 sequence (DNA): TGTGCCAGCAGTTACTCGACTCTAGCGACTAGCGAGCAGTACTTC.

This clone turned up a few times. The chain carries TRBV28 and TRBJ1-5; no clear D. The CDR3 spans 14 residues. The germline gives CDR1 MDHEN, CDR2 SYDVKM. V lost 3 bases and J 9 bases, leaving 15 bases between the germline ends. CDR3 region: CASSFGSWQGPQHF. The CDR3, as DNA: TGTGCCAGCAGTTTCGGGTCGTGGCAAGGGCCCCAGCATTTT.

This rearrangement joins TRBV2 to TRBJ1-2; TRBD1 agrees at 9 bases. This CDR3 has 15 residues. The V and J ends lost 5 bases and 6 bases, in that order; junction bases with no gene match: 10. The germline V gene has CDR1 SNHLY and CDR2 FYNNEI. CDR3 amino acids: CASSQGQGRFHGYTF. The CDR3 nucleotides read TGTGCCAGCAGTCAGGGACAGGGACGGTTCCATGGCTACACCTTC.

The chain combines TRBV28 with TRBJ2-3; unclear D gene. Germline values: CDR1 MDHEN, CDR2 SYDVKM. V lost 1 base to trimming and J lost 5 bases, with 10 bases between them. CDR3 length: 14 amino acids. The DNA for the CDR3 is TGTGCCAGCAGTTTATCCATAAATGTAGATACGCAGTATTTT. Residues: CASSLSINVDTQYF. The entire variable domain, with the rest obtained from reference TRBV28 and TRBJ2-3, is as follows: DVKVTQSSRYLVKRTGEKVFLECVQDMDHENMFWYRQDPGLGLRLIYFSYDVKMKEKGDIPEGYSVSREKKERFSLILESASTNQTSMYLCASSLSINVDTQYFGPGTRLTVL.